These 27 T cell receptor beta chains were sequenced from one sample in a study of blood T cell repertoires in COVID-19. Measured with immunoSEQ multiplex PCR; TCRdb has only the in-frame clones, and not every one. The table includes fewer than 150,000 clones, 75% to 90% detected once. Material for sequencing was peripheral blood. The source of these receptors is a woman aged 45 to 65 with acute or convalescent COVID-19.

This clone showed up just a few times. The chain has TRBV7-8 and TRBJ1-1, with TRBD1 as a possible D gene (6 bases). Deletions cut 6 bases from V and 7 bases from J, with 18 bases between. Germline CDR1 is SGHVS and CDR2 is FQNEAQ. CDR3 length: 14 residues. The CDR3 is CASSKQGVRIEAFF. The CDR3 DNA follows: TGTGCCAGCAGTAAACAGGGAGTTCGAATTGAAGCTTTCTTT.

The V and J genes are TRBV28 and TRBJ2-1; possible D gene TRBD1, 5 bases. With 8 bases removed from V and 1 base from J, the gap between germline ends came to 12 bases. The germline CDR1 and CDR2 sequences are MDHEN and SYDVKM. The CDR3 runs to 14 residues. The CDR3, as DNA: TGTGCCAGCCTGGACAACCTATCCTACAATGAGCAGTTCTTC. Translated, it gives CASLDNLSYNEQFF.

The chain links TRBV12-3 or TRBV12-4 to TRBJ1-2, with a weak D call TRBD1 (5 bases). This CDR3 is built from 13 residues. V shed 3 bases and J shed 5 bases, with 10 bases lying between them. The DNA of the CDR3 is TGTGCCAGCAGTTTTAGGGGTGGGTATGGCTACACCTTC. Translating it yields CASSFRGGYGYTF.

This chain links TRBV7-9 with TRBJ2-1, with a possible D match to TRBD1 (5 bases). Trimming removed 7 bases from V and 5 bases from J, with 15 bases in between. From germline, CDR1 is SEHNR and CDR2 FQNEAQ (reference sequence). This CDR3 contains 14 residues. This chain's CDR3 is CASTLGQANNEQFF. The DNA for the CDR3 is TGTGCCAGCACCCTGGGGCAGGCTAACAATGAGCAGTTCTTC.

This sequence joins TRBV9 and TRBJ1-1, with D perhaps TRBD1 (5 bases). This CDR3 comprises 14 residues. The V and J ends lost 4 bases and 2 bases respectively, with 12 bases between them. The germline V gene encodes CDR1 SGDLS and CDR2 YYNGEE. CDR3 in DNA: TGTGCCAGCAGCCCTAGGGGTAAAAACACTGAAGCTTTCTTT. Its protein is CASSPRGKNTEAFF.

The genes are TRBV11-2 and TRBJ2-5, with 10 bases lining up with TRBD1. The germline V gene has CDR1 SGHAT and CDR2 FQNNGV. This CDR3 spans 15 amino acids. V shed 6 bases, J shed 3 bases, and the junction held 7 bases outside the gene matches. CDR3 sequence: CASSTGTGVEETQYF. Written as DNA, the CDR3 is TGTGCCAGCAGTACCGGGACAGGGGTTGAAGAGACCCAGTACTTC.

V is TRBV3-1 (or the pseudogene TRBV3-2) and J is TRBJ2-5; 8 bases align to TRBD1. Looked up from germline, CDR1 is LGHDT and CDR2 is YNNKEL (reference sequence). This CDR3 spans 15 amino acids. The trim removed 1 base at V and 2 bases at J, leaving 3 bases unmatched. Here the CDR3 reads CASSQGTGRQETQYF. CDR3 in DNA: TGTGCCAGCAGCCAAGGGACAGGGAGACAAGAGACCCAGTACTTC.

This clone has a single count. The chain recombines TRBV19 with TRBJ2-1; perhaps TRBD1 as D (6 bases). The length of the CDR3 is 15 residues. Germline V gene data show CDR1 as LNHDA and CDR2 as SQIVND (reference sequence). V lost 5 bases and J 2 bases, leaving 13 bases between the germline ends. CDR3 amino acids: CASSVDSLTYNEQFF. The CDR3 bases are TGTGCCAGTAGTGTGGACAGTTTGACCTACAATGAGCAGTTCTTC.

V is TRBV25-1 and J is TRBJ1-1; the match to TRBD1 covers 7 bases. With V trimmed by 4 bases and J by 11 bases, 10 bases remained unmatched. The CDR3 extends over 13 amino acids. Per germline, CDR1 MGHDK and CDR2 SYGVNS. The CDR3 loop is CASSGVGGRSAFF. The CDR3 DNA reads as TGTGCCAGCAGTGGGGTAGGGGGCAGGTCGGCTTTCTTT.

The chain recombines TRBV25-1 with TRBJ1-4; D is possibly TRBD1 (5 bases). This CDR3 region has 12 residues. Looked up from germline, CDR1 is MGHDK and CDR2 is SYGVNS. V was cut by 10 bases and J by 5 bases, with 11 bases left in between. CDR3 nucleotides: TGTGCCACTTCGACAGTGAATGAAAAACTGTTTTTT. Its protein product is CATSTVNEKLFF.

This chain joins TRBV6-1 and TRBJ1-2; 8 bases line up with TRBD1. The trim removed 2 bases at V and 4 bases at J, leaving 9 bases unmatched. Looked up from germline, CDR1 is MNHNS and CDR2 is SASEGT. CDR3 length equals 16 residues. CDR3 bases: TGTGCCAGCAGTGAATCACAGGGGGAGATTGTCTATGGCTACACCTTC. This translates into CASSESQGEIVYGYTF.

This clone has a single count. The J gene is TRBJ1-2, the V gene TRBV5-1, with TRBD1 matching over 7 bases. CDR1 and CDR2 (germline): SGHRS, YFSETQ. This CDR3 comprises 16 residues. V trimming: 3 bases; J trimming: 3 bases; junction bases outside the gene matches: 11. Here the CDR3 reads CASSSDVGGPDYGYTF. The CDR3 nucleotides are TGCGCCAGCAGCTCGGATGTAGGGGGCCCGGACTATGGCTACACCTTC.

The rearrangement joins TRBV30 to TRBJ1-2; D call uncertain. Germline-derived CDR1 and CDR2 are GTSNPN and SVGIG (reference sequence). The CDR3 is made up of 13 amino acids. V was trimmed by 1 base and J by 7 bases, leaving 13 bases between them. CDR3 region: CAWSEPGYGGYTF. As DNA, the CDR3 is TGTGCCTGGAGTGAACCGGGTTACGGTGGCTACACCTTC.

The rearrangement uses TRBV27 and TRBJ2-5, with unresolved D. From germline, CDR1 is MNHEY and CDR2 SMNVEV (reference sequence). This CDR3 comprises 11 residues. Trimming shortened V by 7 bases and J by 5 bases, and 8 bases separated the two germline ends. CDR3 bases: TGTGCCAGCACCCGGTGGGAGACCCAGTACTTC. Translation gives CASTRWETQYF.

In this sample, this clone turned up once. The chain employs TRBV11-3 and TRBJ2-3; D is uncertain. Trimming shortened V by 1 base and J by 6 bases, and 11 bases separated the two germline ends. The CDR3 loop spans 14 amino acids. CDR1 and CDR2 from the germline V gene are SGHNT and YENEEA. Here the CDR3 reads CASSLVSSGDTQYF. The CDR3 DNA follows: TGTGCCAGCAGCTTAGTCTCTAGTGGGGATACGCAGTATTTT.

V and J are TRBV7-2 and TRBJ1-2; 10 nucleotides line up with TRBD1. Germline values: CDR1 SGHTA, CDR2 FQGNSA. The CDR3 length is 15 residues. With V trimmed by 9 bases and J by 5 bases, 12 bases remained unmatched. The CDR3 DNA sequence: TGTGCCAGTTTCTCGGGACAGGGGCTTTGGTATGGCTACACCTTC. This encodes CASFSGQGLWYGYTF.

The chain combines TRBV12-3 or TRBV12-4 with TRBJ1-3; D is unclear. The length of the CDR3 is 12 residues. The V and J ends lost 5 bases and 4 bases respectively, with 6 bases between them. The CDR3 loop reads CASSRPGNTIYF. The CDR3 DNA reads as TGTGCCAGCAGTCGTCCCGGAAACACCATATATTTT.

As concerns this clone: At the DNA level, this CDR3 is encoded by other sequences in the same sample as well. The rearrangement joins TRBV7-9 to TRBJ2-1, with 11 bases aligning to TRBD2. This CDR3 has 13 residues. J gave up 6 bases and V 8 bases, and 3 bases lay outside the gene matches. CDR1 and CDR2 from the germline V gene are SEHNR and FQNEAQ (reference sequence). For the CDR3, the DNA is TGTGCCAGCTCCCTAGCGGGAGGCAATGAGCAGTTCTTC. This gives the protein CASSLAGGNEQFF. The full variable domain, with the rest looked up from reference TRBV7-9 and TRBJ2-1, is DTGVSQNPRHKITKRGQNVTFRCDPISEHNRLYWYRQTLGQGPEFLTYFQNEAQLEKSRLLSDRFSAERPKGSFSTLEIQRTEQGDSAMYLCASSLAGGNEQFFGPGTRLTVL.

The genes are TRBV7-8 and TRBJ2-7; maybe TRBD2 (6 bases). Germline CDR1 and CDR2: SGHVS and FQNEAQ. The CDR3 covers 14 residues. Trimming left V 7 bases short and J 2 bases short, with 15 bases between. CDR3 protein: CASTSAGPPYEQYF. The CDR3 nucleotides are TGTGCCAGCACCAGTGCGGGACCTCCCTACGAGCAGTACTTC.

The J gene is TRBJ2-1, the V gene TRBV13; tentative D call: TRBD2 (5 bases). Trimming took off 5 bases at V and 10 bases at J, with 15 bases between the two ends. Germline V gives CDR1 PRHDT, CDR2 FYEKMQ (reference sequence). The CDR3 is made up of 13 amino acids. The CDR3 region is CASSEIWASEQFF. CDR3 bases: TGTGCCAGCAGCGAGATTTGGGCTAGCGAGCAGTTCTTC.

The chain employs TRBV3-1 (or the pseudogene TRBV3-2) and TRBJ1-3, with D possibly matching TRBD1 (5 bases). V was cut by 2 bases and J by 0 bases, with 14 bases left in between. Germline values: CDR1 LGHDT, CDR2 YNNKEL (reference sequence). This CDR3 spans 17 amino acids. The CDR3 coding sequence is TGTGCCAGCAGCCAATTTCGGGGGACCTACTCTGGAAACACCATATATTTT. Protein sequence: CASSQFRGTYSGNTIYF.

The V gene is TRBV20-1, the J gene TRBJ2-3, with 8 bases fitting TRBD2. V gave up 3 bases and J gave up 2 bases; unmatched junction bases: 7. CDR1 is DFQATT and CDR2 is SNEGSKA in the germline V gene (reference sequence). CDR3 size: 15 residues. The CDR3 coding sequence is TGCAGTGCTAGTTCTGCTAGCGGGCCCACAGATACGCAGTATTTT. Translation gives CSASSASGPTDTQYF.

A few counts support this clone. CDR3 nucleotide sequence: TGTGCCAGCAGCGTTCCGGGACAGCTCTACGAGCAGTACTTC. Residues: CASSVPGQLYEQYF. The gene calls are TRBV2 and TRBJ2-7, with 7 bases identical to TRBD1. Per germline, CDR1 SNHLY and CDR2 FYNNEI. CDR3 length equals 14 residues. Trimming cost V 6 bases and J 3 bases; bases outside gene matches: 8.

The chain joins TRBV6-5 to TRBJ2-2, with a possible D match to TRBD1 (6 bases). The CDR3 has 12 amino acids. The germline CDR1 and CDR2 sequences are MNHEY and SVGAGI. V was trimmed by 8 bases and J by 6 bases, leaving 10 bases between them. CDR3 DNA sequence: TGTGCCAGCCACAGGGCTCCCGGGGAGCTGTTTTTT. Translation gives CASHRAPGELFF.

The J gene is TRBJ1-6, the V gene TRBV5-6, with D perhaps matching TRBD1 (5 bases). The V gene lost 3 bases and the J gene lost 12 bases, with 19 bases spanning the gap. The V gene's germline CDR1 is SGHDT and CDR2 YYEEEE. The CDR3 length is 15 residues. As DNA, the CDR3 is TGTGCCAGCAGCTCCTCCAGGGTAATGTTTGAACCCCTCCACTTT. It specifies CASSSSRVMFEPLHF. The variable domain in full, completed from reference TRBV5-6 and TRBJ1-6, reads DAGVTQSPTHLIKTRGQQVTLRCSPKSGHDTVSWYQQALGQGPQFIFQYYEEEERQRGNFPDRFSGHQFPNYSSELNVNALLLGDSALYLCASSSSRVMFEPLHFGNGTRLTVT.

This rearrangement joins TRBV28 to TRBJ1-6; 8 bases line up with TRBD1. CDR3 size: 17 residues. Germline trimming cut 7 bases from V and 0 bases from J; bases unmatched to any gene: 8. Germline-derived CDR1 and CDR2 are MDHEN and SYDVKM. The CDR3 region has the DNA TGTGCCAGCACTTCACAGGGGGGGAGCTCCTATAATTCACCCCTCCACTTT. Amino acids: CASTSQGGSSYNSPLHF.

This clone came up once. V usage is TRBV5-1 and J usage is TRBJ2-3; 14 bases are shared with TRBD2. Losses at the gene ends were 2 bases for V and 4 bases for J; bases not matched to a gene: 9. This CDR3 comprises 18 residues. Per the germline V gene, CDR1 is SGHRS and CDR2 is YFSETQ. The CDR3 reads CASSLGLAGGLNADTQYF. CDR3 DNA sequence: TGCGCCAGCAGCTTAGGACTAGCGGGGGGCCTCAACGCAGATACGCAGTATTTT.